This is a list of T cell receptor beta chains from one sample in a study of cytomegalovirus exposure and HLA in healthy donors. Measured with immunoSEQ multiplex PCR; TCRdb has only the in-frame clones, and not every one. The sample holds around 170,000 clones, approximately 84% seen once. Sequenced material: PBMCs. The receptors were gathered from a woman between 50 and 59 years old in good health and CMV-seropositive. CDR3s include the opening cysteine and the closing phenylalanine or tryptophan. A D gene is named only where the DNA matches it firmly. Size is stated for part of the rows, as once, few or many counts, or as a class when the clone is expanded.

clone_size,v_call,d_call,j_call,cdr3_aa
-,TRBV5-3,TRBD1,TRBJ1-6,CARSKGQEDSPLHF
-,TRBV19,-,TRBJ1-2,CASSPETYGYTF
-,TRBV6-6,TRBD1,TRBJ1-5,CASRIGQEAAQPQHF
-,TRBV6-6,-,TRBJ1-1,CASSPREKATEAFF
-,TRBV7-2,-,TRBJ1-1,CASSLGANTEAFF
-,TRBV7-9,TRBD1,TRBJ1-1,CASITDRETTEAFF
-,TRBV6-1,-,TRBJ2-1,CASSEGATWDEQFF
-,TRBV4-3,-,TRBJ2-3,CASSQDKRRRGSLPTDTQYF
-,TRBV29-1,-,TRBJ1-1,CSVLREWNTEAFF
-,TRBV7-2,-,TRBJ1-2,CASSLEWEGYTF
-,TRBV28,TRBD1,TRBJ2-3,CASRGTGGIDTQYF
once,TRBV11-1,TRBD1,TRBJ2-3,CASRRSRGRQDTDTQYF
-,TRBV6-5,TRBD2,TRBJ2-1,CASSPGTSAYNEQFF
-,TRBV4-3,-,TRBJ1-6,CASSPDQGSPLHF
once,TRBV11-2,-,TRBJ1-2,CASSLGGGVNYGYTF
-,TRBV9,-,TRBJ1-2,CASSVGGRGSYGYTF
-,TRBV18,-,TRBJ2-5,CASSPIRGAETQYF
-,TRBV5-1,TRBD2,TRBJ2-3,CASSLLGAGEDTQYF
-,TRBV7-9,-,TRBJ1-1,CASSLQTVGEAFF
-,TRBV10-3,TRBD1,TRBJ2-7,CAIKTGGVDEQYF
-,TRBV7-9,TRBD2,TRBJ2-3,CASSLNRAGVTDTQYF
-,TRBV18,TRBD1,TRBJ2-5,CASSSGTGGETQYF
-,TRBV7-3,-,TRBJ1-6,CASSSTGNNSPLHF
once,TRBV9,-,TRBJ2-5,CASSGASQETQYF
-,TRBV6-1,TRBD1,TRBJ1-6,CASSAGQSYSPLHF
-,TRBV7-2,TRBD2,TRBJ2-5,CASSLHLRGDGETQYF
-,TRBV7-9,TRBD1,TRBJ1-6,CASSSPDGQGANRNSPLHF
-,TRBV30,TRBD1,TRBJ1-4,CAWSGTGVREKLFF
once,TRBV18,-,TRBJ2-3,CASSPTGGVPTDTQYF
few,TRBV5-1,TRBD2,TRBJ2-5,CASSGGLAGGQETQYF
-,TRBV29-1,-,TRBJ1-2,CSVEEGLGGHGYTF
-,TRBV7-3,-,TRBJ2-7,CASSLMGRRGDEQYF
-,TRBV28,-,TRBJ2-7,CASSFFGRATYEQYF
few,TRBV6-6,-,TRBJ1-1,CASSYLTGLNTEAFF
-,TRBV6-5,TRBD1,TRBJ1-6,CASSTGTGGGSPLHF
-,TRBV4-2,TRBD2,TRBJ2-5,CASSQEGASGGFQETQYF
-,TRBV7-8,-,TRBJ2-3,CASSPQTATDTQYF
-,TRBV6-1,-,TRBJ2-2,CASSDDRLTGELFF
-,TRBV27,-,TRBJ1-2,CASSATAFSFYGYTF
-,TRBV5-1,TRBD1,TRBJ2-6,CASSQGQVRSGANVPTF
-,TRBV11-3,TRBD1,TRBJ2-1,CASSLGQVYNEQFF
once,TRBV7-6,-,TRBJ2-3,CASSGQGLFTDTQYF
-,TRBV7-8,TRBD1,TRBJ1-5,CASSSWTGGNNQPQHF
-,TRBV13,-,TRBJ1-5,CASSFFRDQPQHF
-,TRBV5-1,-,TRBJ1-1,CASSLNGAGTEAFF
-,TRBV28,TRBD1,TRBJ1-1,CASSLGTGDTEAFF
-,TRBV6-1,-,TRBJ1-1,CASSSSRANTEAFF
-,TRBV5-1,-,TRBJ1-1,CASSRGDELDTEAFF
-,TRBV6-5,TRBD2,TRBJ2-7,CASSSSSGLSYEQYF
-,TRBV27,TRBD2,TRBJ2-3,CASGLLAGGTDTQYF